These 31 T cell receptor beta chains originate from one sample sequenced in a study of blood T cell repertoires in COVID-19. TCRdb's copy holds only in-frame clones and misses some; the assay was immunoSEQ multiplex PCR. The sample lists under 450,000 clones, 88% occurring once. The sample comprised peripheral blood. The receptor source for this set is a woman aged 45-65 years with COVID-19, enrolled during active disease.

The gene calls are TRBV24-1 and TRBJ2-3, with D maybe TRBD2 (6 bases). Trimming took off 5 bases at V and 6 bases at J, with 14 bases between the two ends. Per germline, CDR1 KGHDR and CDR2 SFDVKD. The CDR3 is made up of 14 amino acids. CDR3: CATSGVGEVDTQYF. CDR3 sequence (DNA): TGTGCCACCAGTGGAGTGGGGGAGGTGGATACGCAGTATTTT.

The V and J genes are TRBV6-5 and TRBJ1-1, with 8 bases aligning to TRBD1. The CDR3 extends over 14 amino acids. The germline CDR1 and CDR2 sequences are MNHEY and SVGAGI. The J segment lost 2 bases and the V segment lost 7 bases, leaving 6 bases of the junction unmatched. Written as DNA, the CDR3 is TGTGCCAGCACCCTAGGGACAGGAAACACTGAAGCTTTCTTT. Its protein is CASTLGTGNTEAFF.

The chain is built from TRBV24-1 and TRBJ1-2, with D unresolved. Germline assignment: CDR1 KGHDR and CDR2 SFDVKD. V was shortened by 4 bases and J by 0 bases, with 8 bases between the two germline ends. This CDR3 is built from 14 residues. The CDR3 region is CATSDRITNYGYTF. CDR3 DNA: TGTGCCACCAGTGACAGAATCACTAACTATGGCTACACCTTC.

The V gene is TRBV30, the J gene TRBJ1-1; TRBD1 aligns across 9 bases. Trimming at V came to 2 bases and at J to 11 bases, leaving 15 bases not matched to a gene. The CDR3 loop spans 15 amino acids. Germline V CDR1 and CDR2: GTSNPN, SVGIG (reference sequence). The CDR3, as DNA: TGTGCCTGGAGTTCGTTGGGACAGGGCGTTTTTTCGGCTTTCTTT. It is translated as CAWSSLGQGVFSAFF.

V is TRBV10-3 and J is TRBJ1-1; 7 bases match TRBD1. CDR1 and CDR2 (germline): ENHRY, SYGVKD. J gave up 7 bases and V 2 bases, and 7 bases lay outside the gene matches. The length of the CDR3 is 14 residues. The CDR3 DNA is TGTGCCATCAGTGAGGGGACAGCCTTAGGTGAAGCTTTCTTT. This codes for CAISEGTALGEAFF.

The gene calls are TRBV6-5 and TRBJ1-5; tentative D call: TRBD1 (6 bases). Germline loops: CDR1 MNHEY, CDR2 SVGAGI. The V and J ends lost 8 bases and 6 bases respectively, with 14 bases between them. The CDR3 runs to 13 residues. CDR3 amino acids: CASSRGEGQPQHF. The CDR3 nucleotides are TGTGCCAGCTCAAGGGGGGAGGGTCAGCCCCAGCATTTT.

The chain joins TRBV3-1 (or the pseudogene TRBV3-2) to TRBJ2-3; the D gene is possibly TRBD1 (5 bases). The CDR3 is 15 residues long. Germline-derived CDR1 and CDR2 are LGHDT and YNNKEL (reference sequence). V was pared by 6 bases and J by 6 bases, with 19 bases between. CDR3 loop: CASSLLQGNSDTQYF. The DNA for the CDR3 is TGTGCCAGCAGTCTTCTTCAGGGAAACTCGGATACGCAGTATTTT.

CDR3 in DNA: TGCAGTCCTGCTCTAGTCGCGCAGTATTTT. Residues: CSPALVAQYF. This chain uses TRBV20-1 with TRBJ2-3, with D unclear. Germline CDR1 reads DFQATT; CDR2 reads SNEGSKA (reference sequence). The CDR3 loop spans 10 amino acids. V lost 8 bases and J lost 10, with 13 bases in between.

This clone appeared a few times. The V gene is TRBV5-1, the J gene TRBJ1-1; D is unclear. This CDR3 comprises 14 residues. Trimming shortened V by 6 bases and J by 5 bases, and 17 bases separated the two germline ends. Germline V CDR1 and CDR2: SGHRS, YFSETQ. The CDR3 reads CASTLLEGGTEAFF. Written as DNA, the CDR3 is TGCGCCAGCACCCTATTGGAGGGAGGGACTGAAGCTTTCTTT.

This chain connects TRBV3-1 (or the pseudogene TRBV3-2) to TRBJ2-1; D gene unclear. The CDR3 is 15 residues long. Trimming stripped 1 base from V and 1 base from J, with 8 bases between. CDR1 LGHDT and CDR2 YNNKEL come from the germline V gene (reference sequence). The CDR3 loop reads CASSQAQVSYNEQFF. CDR3 sequence (DNA): TGTGCCAGCAGCCAAGCCCAGGTTTCCTACAATGAGCAGTTCTTC.

V and J are TRBV19 and TRBJ2-1; TRBD1 aligns across 8 bases. This CDR3 contains 16 residues. In germline, CDR1 is LNHDA, CDR2 SQIVND (reference sequence). Losses at the gene ends were 3 bases for V and 7 bases for J; bases not matched to a gene: 11. CDR3 sequence: CASSIGGRGLGNEQFF. The CDR3 DNA sequence: TGTGCCAGTAGTATCGGGGGCAGGGGGCTTGGGAATGAGCAGTTCTTC.

The genes are TRBV11-3 and TRBJ2-4, with D tentatively TRBD1 (6 bases). Germline values: CDR1 SGHNT, CDR2 YENEEA. V was pared by 6 bases and J by 8 bases, with 14 bases between. The CDR3 spans 13 residues. CDR3 nucleotides: TGTGCCAGCAGTAAAAGCAGGGGTGACATTCAGTACTTC. Translated: CASSKSRGDIQYF.

The V and J genes are TRBV11-2 and TRBJ2-3, with D perhaps matching TRBD2 (5 bases). The germline gives CDR1 SGHAT, CDR2 FQNNGV. This CDR3 is built from 15 residues. V was pared by 1 base and J by 2 bases, with 10 bases between. CDR3 sequence reads: CASSLGGSDTDTQYF. The DNA for the CDR3 is TGTGCCAGCAGCTTAGGAGGGAGCGACACAGATACGCAGTATTTT.

There are a few counts of this clone. The V call is TRBV5-1, the J call TRBJ1-2, with D possibly matching TRBD1 (6 bases). The germline V gene encodes CDR1 SGHRS and CDR2 YFSETQ. This CDR3 has 16 residues. With 3 bases removed from V and 8 bases from J, the gap between germline ends came to 23 bases. The CDR3 here is CASSSNPQGRPGGYTF. CDR3 sequence (DNA): TGCGCCAGCAGCTCTAACCCACAGGGCCGGCCGGGAGGCTACACCTTC.

This rearrangement joins TRBV9 to TRBJ1-6; 10 positions agree with TRBD1. J was trimmed by 8 bases and V by 0 bases; bases with no gene match: 2. CDR1 and CDR2 (germline): SGDLS, YYNGEE. This CDR3 region has 15 residues. CDR3 sequence reads: CASSVGDRGDSPLHF. The DNA for the CDR3 is TGTGCCAGCAGCGTAGGGGACAGGGGAGATTCACCCCTCCACTTT.

The chain recombines TRBV5-4 with TRBJ2-3; TRBD2 matches 11 bases. After removal of 4 bases from V and 2 bases from J, the junction contained 6 bases not matched to a gene. This CDR3 contains 16 residues. Germline CDR1 and CDR2: SGHNT and YYREEE (reference sequence). The CDR3 sequence: CASSHGTSGITDTQYF. The CDR3 nucleotides read TGTGCCAGCAGCCATGGGACTAGCGGCATCACAGATACGCAGTATTTT.

A single count supports this clone. This rearrangement joins TRBV24-1 to TRBJ2-3, with 7 bases lining up with TRBD1. After removal of 7 bases from V and 5 bases from J, the junction contained 5 bases not matched to a gene. In germline, CDR1 is KGHDR, CDR2 SFDVKD. The CDR3 spans 13 residues. CDR3 sequence reads: CATRQGIEDTQYF. CDR3 bases: TGTGCCACCAGACAGGGGATAGAAGATACGCAGTATTTT.

The chain joins TRBV27 to TRBJ2-3, with a weak D call TRBD1 (6 bases). CDR3 length equals 14 residues. The V gene's germline CDR1 is MNHEY and CDR2 SMNVEV (reference sequence). The V and J ends lost 5 bases and 5 bases respectively, with 14 bases between them. The CDR3 protein is CASSRAGVEDTQYF. The CDR3 DNA reads TGTGCCAGCAGTAGAGCAGGGGTGGAAGATACGCAGTATTTT.

The chain combines TRBV30 with TRBJ1-1, with TRBD1 matching 7 bases. CDR1 GTSNPN and CDR2 SVGIG come from the germline V gene (reference sequence). After removal of 7 bases from V and 1 base from J, the junction contained 6 bases not matched to a gene. The CDR3 totals 13 residues. The CDR3 here is CASRRTGNTEAFF. The DNA for the CDR3 is TGTGCCTCACGAAGGACAGGGAACACTGAAGCTTTCTTT.

In this sample, this clone turned up once. J is TRBJ2-3 and V is TRBV10-2, with D tentatively TRBD2 (6 bases). The germline V and J ends were trimmed by 3 bases and 6 bases, with 10 bases remaining between them. The CDR3 runs to 13 residues. Germline assignment: CDR1 WSHSY and CDR2 SAAADI. CDR3 bases: TGCGCCAGCAGTGAACAAACTAGCGATACGCAGTATTTT. Its protein is CASSEQTSDTQYF.

V gene TRBV5-5 combines with J gene TRBJ2-3; D is perhaps TRBD2 (5 bases). CDR3 size: 15 residues. Germline V gene lookup returns CDR1 SGHKS and CDR2 YYEKEE (reference sequence). V dropped 0 bases and J dropped 4 bases, with 12 bases sitting between them. The CDR3 sequence: CASSLAVVRADTQYF. The CDR3 nucleotides are TGTGCCAGCAGCTTGGCAGTAGTGAGGGCAGATACGCAGTATTTT.

The rearrangement joins TRBV19 to TRBJ1-5; 7 nucleotides match TRBD1. Germline trimming cut 0 bases from V and 5 bases from J; bases unmatched to any gene: 4. CDR1 is LNHDA, CDR2 SQIVND, per germline (reference sequence). The CDR3 length is 15 residues. The CDR3, as DNA: TGTGCCAGTAGTATAGACGGGACAGACTATCAGCCCCAGCATTTT. Translation: CASSIDGTDYQPQHF.

The J gene is TRBJ1-4, the V gene TRBV18; tentative D call: TRBD1 (5 bases). Germline loops: CDR1 KGHSH, CDR2 LQKENI. The CDR3 runs 15 residues. The germline V and J ends were trimmed by 2 bases and 10 bases, with 17 bases remaining between them. CDR3 nucleotides: TGTGCCAGCTCACCAGAGAGGTTGAGCGGGGGAAAACTGTTTTTT. As protein: CASSPERLSGGKLFF.

A note on this clone: The junction and the germline gene differ at one end; a read error may be behind it. V gene TRBV6-1 combines with J gene TRBJ1-2, with TRBD1 matching 8 bases. This CDR3 has 16 amino acids. The germline gives CDR1 MNHNS, CDR2 SASEGT. The CDR3 DNA reads as TGTGCCAGCAGTGAAGCGGGTACAGGGGGATTTTCCCGGCTTCCATTC. As protein: CASSEAGTGGFSRLPF.

The rearrangement joins TRBV5-4 to TRBJ1-2, with 8 bases matching TRBD1. This CDR3 region has 14 residues. V lost 4 bases to trimming and J lost 6 bases; unmatched junction nucleotides: 8. The germline V gene has CDR1 SGHNT and CDR2 YYREEE (reference sequence). The CDR3 spells CASSPAGGSDGYTF. The CDR3 nucleotides read TGTGCCAGCAGCCCGGCAGGGGGCTCGGATGGCTACACCTTC.

The chain links TRBV15 to TRBJ1-3; D not certain. V was trimmed by 1 base and J by 4 bases, leaving 11 bases between them. The CDR3 is 15 residues long. From germline, CDR1 is LNHNV and CDR2 YYDKDF (reference sequence). The CDR3 sequence: CATSRALSSGNTIYF. CDR3 DNA sequence: TGTGCCACCAGCAGAGCCTTATCCTCCGGAAACACCATATATTTT.

The V gene is TRBV9, the J gene TRBJ2-2; 7 nucleotides agree with TRBD1. The CDR3 loop spans 15 amino acids. The V segment lost 3 bases and the J segment 8 bases; nucleotides outside the gene matches: 10. Germline loops: CDR1 SGDLS, CDR2 YYNGEE. In nucleotides, the CDR3 is TGTGCCAGCAGCGCCTTGGTACAGGGGACAGGGGAGCTGTTTTTT. Its protein is CASSALVQGTGELFF.

The rearrangement links TRBV7-2 to TRBJ2-1, with D possibly being TRBD1 (5 bases). This CDR3 is 14 amino acids long. Trimming left V 4 bases short and J 0 bases short, with 7 bases between. CDR1 is SGHTA and CDR2 is FQGNSA in the germline V gene. The CDR3 DNA reads TGTGCCAGCAGCTCTAGGGGCTCCTACAATGAGCAGTTCTTC. Its translation is CASSSRGSYNEQFF. Variable domain in full (rest from reference TRBV7-2 and TRBJ2-1): GAGVSQSPSNKVTEKGKDVELRCDPISGHTALYWYRQSLGQGLEFLIYFQGNSAPDKSGLPSDRFSAERTGGSVSTLTIQRTQQEDSAVYLCASSSRGSYNEQFFGPGTRLTVL.

This clone was recorded a few times. The V call is TRBV28, the J call TRBJ1-4; TRBD1 agrees at 8 bases. This CDR3 is built from 14 residues. The germline V gene encodes CDR1 MDHEN and CDR2 SYDVKM. The trim removed 6 bases at V and 8 bases at J, leaving 8 bases unmatched. In nucleotides, the CDR3 is TGTGCCAGCAGGTTACAGGGGGGAGAAGAAAAACTGTTTTTT. This encodes CASRLQGGEEKLFF.

Details on this clone: This sample also contains other DNA sequences that code for the same CDR3. The chain joins TRBV14 to TRBJ2-3; D is unclear. The germline V gene encodes CDR1 SGHDN and CDR2 FVKESK. V was pared by 1 base and J by 6 bases, with 5 bases between. The CDR3 contains 12 residues. The CDR3 coding sequence is TGTGCCAGCAGCCAAGGGCGGGATACGCAGTATTTT. Translated, it gives CASSQGRDTQYF.

This clone has a single count. This sequence joins TRBV5-4 and TRBJ2-3; TRBD1 agrees at 8 bases. The CDR3 spans 16 residues. Germline CDR1 and CDR2: SGHNT and YYREEE (reference sequence). V gave up 4 bases and J gave up 3 bases; unmatched junction bases: 10. The CDR3 loop reads CASSPHITGGTDTQYF. In DNA, the CDR3 is TGTGCCAGCAGCCCGCACATCACAGGGGGGACAGATACGCAGTATTTT.